This note documents a single T cell receptor beta chain sequence. The sample originates from a study of blood T cell repertoires in COVID-19. Living in under 30 US areas, the participants were between roughly 18 and 95 years of age. Assignments of participants to cohorts depended upon their own reported clinical history. Cohort 3 recovered donors had two negative PCRs, clearance, or symptom resolution. CDR1 SGDLS and CDR2 YYNGEE come from the germline V gene. The CDR3 sequence is 15 residues long. The V end lost 0 bases, the J end lost 6 bases, and 10 bases lay between the germline ends. Per the original methods: Scientists estimated how many nucleated cells there were by amplifying reference gene primers. Only in-frame clones appear in the TCRdb table, and some are missing; sequencing was by immunoSEQ multiplex PCR. V and J calls and clone size are given by that table; D and trimming were obtained from the DNA. The data contain around 170,000 clones, approximately 84% of them singletons.

The TCR comes from a woman aged 45-60 years who had recovered from COVID-19. The sequencing input was PBMCs or T cells enriched from blood (not recorded which). The V and J genes are TRBV9 and TRBJ1-6; D possibly corresponds to TRBD1 (6 bases). CDR3 amino acids: CASSVGQGLNSPLHF. DNA for the CDR3: TGTGCCAGCAGCGTAGGGCAGGGGCTTAATTCACCCCTCCACTTT. The full variable domain, rest sourced from reference TRBV9 and TRBJ1-6, is DSGVTQTPKHLITATGQRVTLRCSPRSGDLSVYWYQQSLDQGLQFLIQYYNGEERAKGNILERFSAQQFPDLHSELNLSSLELGDSALYFCASSVGQGLNSPLHFGNGTRLTVT.